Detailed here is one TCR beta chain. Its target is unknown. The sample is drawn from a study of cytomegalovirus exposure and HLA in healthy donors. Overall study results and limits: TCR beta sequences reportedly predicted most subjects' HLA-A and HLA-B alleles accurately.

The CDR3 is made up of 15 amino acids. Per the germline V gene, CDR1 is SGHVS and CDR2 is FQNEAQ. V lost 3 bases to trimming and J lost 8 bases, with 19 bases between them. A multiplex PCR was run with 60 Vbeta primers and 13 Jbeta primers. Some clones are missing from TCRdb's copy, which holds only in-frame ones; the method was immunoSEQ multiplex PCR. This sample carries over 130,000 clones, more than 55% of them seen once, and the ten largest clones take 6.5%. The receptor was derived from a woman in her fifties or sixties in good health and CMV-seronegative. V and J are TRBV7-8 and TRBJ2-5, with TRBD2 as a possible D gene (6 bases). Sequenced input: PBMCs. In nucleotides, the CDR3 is TGTGCCAGCAGCTTGGACTATTCCTCTAAGAGTACCCAGTACTTC. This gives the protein CASSLDYSSKSTQYF. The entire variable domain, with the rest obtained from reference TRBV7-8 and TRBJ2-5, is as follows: GAGVSQSPRYKVAKRGQDVALRCDPISGHVSLFWYQQALGQGPEFLTYFQNEAQLDKSGLPSDRFFAERPEGSVSTLKIQRTQQEDSAVYLCASSLDYSSKSTQYFGPGTRLLVL.